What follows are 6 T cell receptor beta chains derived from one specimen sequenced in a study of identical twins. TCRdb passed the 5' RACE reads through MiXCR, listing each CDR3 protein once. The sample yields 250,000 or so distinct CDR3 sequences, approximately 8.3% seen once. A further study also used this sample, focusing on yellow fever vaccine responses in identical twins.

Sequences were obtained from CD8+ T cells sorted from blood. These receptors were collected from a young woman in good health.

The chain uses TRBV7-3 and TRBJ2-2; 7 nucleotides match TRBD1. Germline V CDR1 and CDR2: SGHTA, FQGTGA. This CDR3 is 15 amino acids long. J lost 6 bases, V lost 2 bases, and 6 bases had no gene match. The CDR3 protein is CASSLVGTAAGELFF. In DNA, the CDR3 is TGTGCCAGCAGCTTAGTAGGGACAGCGGCCGGGGAGCTGTTTTTT.

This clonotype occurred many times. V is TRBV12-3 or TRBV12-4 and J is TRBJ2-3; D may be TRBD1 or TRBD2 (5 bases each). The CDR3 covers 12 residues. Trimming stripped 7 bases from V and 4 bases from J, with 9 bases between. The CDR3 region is CASMTGPDTQYF. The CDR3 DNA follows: TGTGCCAGCATGACGGGACCAGATACGCAGTATTTT.

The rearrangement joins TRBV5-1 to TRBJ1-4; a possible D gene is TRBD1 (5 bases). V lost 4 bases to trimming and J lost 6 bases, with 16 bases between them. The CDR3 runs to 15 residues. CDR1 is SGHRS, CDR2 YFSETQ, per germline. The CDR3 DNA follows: TGCGCCAGCAGCCACAGTCGAGCCAGGGATGAAAAACTGTTTTTT. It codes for CASSHSRARDEKLFF. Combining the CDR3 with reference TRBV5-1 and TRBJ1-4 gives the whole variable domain KAGVTQTPRYLIKTRGQQVTLSCSPISGHRSVSWYQQTPGQGLQFLFEYFSETQRNKGNFPGRFSGRQFSNSRSEMNVSTLELGDSALYLCASSHSRARDEKLFFGSGTQLSVL.

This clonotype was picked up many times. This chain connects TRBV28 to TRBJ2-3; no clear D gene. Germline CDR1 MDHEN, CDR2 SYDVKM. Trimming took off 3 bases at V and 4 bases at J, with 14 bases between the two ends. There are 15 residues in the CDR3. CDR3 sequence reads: CASSFLGPPSDTQYF. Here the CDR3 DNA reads TGTGCCAGCAGTTTTCTGGGTCCCCCCTCAGATACGCAGTATTTT.

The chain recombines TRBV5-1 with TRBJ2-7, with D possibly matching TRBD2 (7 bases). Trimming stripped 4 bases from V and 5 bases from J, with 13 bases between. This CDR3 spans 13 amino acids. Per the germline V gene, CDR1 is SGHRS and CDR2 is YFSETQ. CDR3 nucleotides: TGCGCCAGCAGCCTAGGGGGGGCGAACGAGCAGTACTTC. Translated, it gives CASSLGGANEQYF.

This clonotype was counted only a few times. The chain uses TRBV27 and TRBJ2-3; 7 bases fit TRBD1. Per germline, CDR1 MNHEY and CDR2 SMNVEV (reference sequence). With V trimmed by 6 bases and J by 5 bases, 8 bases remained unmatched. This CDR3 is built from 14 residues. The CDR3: CASSPDRDEDTQYF. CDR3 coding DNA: TGTGCCAGCAGCCCCGACAGGGATGAAGATACGCAGTATTTT.